Listed below are T cell receptor beta chains from one sample, sequenced in a study of control samples from healthy donors and cancer patients. The data were produced by immunoSEQ multiplex PCR, yet TCRdb's version contains in-frame clones alone and is incomplete. Of about 160,000 clones listed, 94% were seen once; the top ten hold more than 8%. Sequenced sample: blood. The receptors stem from a woman aged 40 to 49 in good health. The CDR3 runs from the conserved cysteine through the conserved F or W. A D gene is named only where the DNA matches it firmly. A clone size is listed for some rows: how often the clone was seen (once, few, many), or a class if it is expanded.

>TRBD1|.|TRBJ1-2|TRBV19
CASSITVGTGDYGYTF
TGTGCCAGTAGTATTACAGTCGGGACAGGTGACTATGGCTACACCTTC
>.|.|TRBJ1-5|TRBV27
CASSPGGGNQPQHF
TGTGCCAGCAGTCCCGGAGGGGGGAATCAGCCCCAGCATTTT
>.|.|TRBJ1-5|TRBV7-2
CASSSHFLSNQPQHF
TGTGCCAGCAGCTCGCATTTTCTTAGCAATCAGCCCCAGCATTTT
>TRBD1|.|TRBJ1-2|TRBV19
CASSITRDRGMRSGYTF
TGTGCCAGTAGTATAACGCGGGACAGGGGCATGCGTAGTGGCTACACCTTC
>.|.|TRBJ2-7|TRBV15
CATSRARSSYEQYF
TGTGCCACCAGCAGAGCCCGAAGCTCCTACGAGCAGTACTTC
>TRBD2|.|TRBJ2-7|TRBV4-1
CASSRLQSPRAGAGEQYF
TGCGCCAGCAGCCGGCTCCAATCCCCTCGAGCGGGAGCTGGCGAGCAGTACTTC
>.|once|TRBJ2-7|TRBV3-1/TRBV3-2
CASSSSYEQYF
TGTGCCAGCAGTTCCTCCTACGAGCAGTACTTC
>TRBD1|.|TRBJ2-7|TRBV7-3
CASSYSGTEHYEQYF
TGTGCCAGCAGCTACTCCGGGACAGAACACTACGAGCAGTACTTC
>TRBD2|.|TRBJ2-1|TRBV12-3/TRBV12-4
CASGFGGRNEQFF
TGTGCCAGCGGATTCGGGGGGAGGAATGAGCAGTTCTTC
>.|.|TRBJ2-5|TRBV3-1/TRBV3-2
CASSQVQEKETQYF
TGTGCCAGCAGCCAAGTGCAGGAAAAAGAGACCCAGTACTTC
>.|once|TRBJ1-2|TRBV2
CASQSGGTGRSSYTF
TGTGCCAGCCAAAGTGGGGGTACAGGGAGGTCCAGCTACACCTTC
>.|.|TRBJ1-1|TRBV6-6
CASSFQSGLGTEAFF
TGTGCCAGCAGTTTTCAGTCGGGGCTGGGCACTGAAGCTTTCTTT
>.|.|TRBJ1-4|TRBV19
CASRWQVATNEKLFF
TGTGCCAGTAGATGGCAAGTTGCAACTAATGAAAAACTGTTTTTT
>.|.|TRBJ2-4|TRBV2
CASMRRSLAKNIQYF
TGTGCCAGCATGCGCCGCTCTTTAGCCAAAAACATTCAGTACTTC
>.|.|TRBJ2-1|TRBV5-1
CASTEGPGEARNQFF
TGCGCCAGCACCGAGGGACCCGGGGAGGCCCGAAATCAGTTCTTC
>.|.|TRBJ1-1|TRBV7-2
CASSSGRNTEAFF
TGTGCCAGCAGCTCAGGACGTAACACTGAAGCTTTCTTT
>TRBD1|.|TRBJ1-5|TRBV28
CASSLGTASSNQPQHF
TGTGCCAGCAGTTTAGGGACAGCCAGTAGCAATCAGCCCCAGCATTTT
>.|.|TRBJ1-2|TRBV7-9
CASREGGANYGYTF
TGTGCCAGCAGAGAAGGAGGAGCTAACTATGGCTACACCTTC
>.|few|TRBJ1-1|TRBV12-3/TRBV12-4
CASSYRMNTEAFF
TGTGCCAGCAGCTACCGGATGAACACTGAAGCTTTCTTT
>TRBD2|.|TRBJ2-1|TRBV9
CASSGTGGREQFF
TGTGCCAGCAGCGGGACGGGAGGACGGGAGCAGTTCTTC
>TRBD1|.|TRBJ1-4|TRBV18
CASSPQWTGAINEKLFF
TGTGCCAGCTCACCTCAGTGGACAGGGGCAATAAATGAAAAACTGTTTTTT
>.|.|TRBJ1-1|TRBV7-2
CASSLRGAGDTEAFF
TGTGCCAGCAGCTTAAGGGGCGCAGGTGACACTGAAGCTTTCTTT
>TRBD1|.|TRBJ1-6|TRBV6-6
CASSYRDRNSPLHF
TGTGCCAGCAGTTACCGGGACAGAAATTCACCCCTCCACTTT
>TRBD1|once|TRBJ2-7|TRBV5-8
CASSLDDRAPGEQYF
TGTGCCAGCAGCTTGGATGACAGGGCTCCAGGAGAGCAGTACTTC
>TRBD1|.|TRBJ1-1|TRBV6-1
CASSEFQGDTEAFF
TGTGCCAGCAGTGAGTTCCAGGGGGACACTGAAGCTTTCTTT
>.|.|TRBJ1-3|TRBV7-2
CASIPGSGNTIYF
TGTGCCAGCATCCCGGGGTCTGGAAACACCATATATTTT
>.|.|TRBJ1-1|TRBV4-2
CASSQEELRGVNTEAFF
TGTGCCAGCAGCCAAGAAGAGTTGAGAGGGGTGAACACTGAAGCTTTCTTT
>.|.|TRBJ1-1|TRBV4-3
CASSQDIWGKNTEAFF
TGCGCCAGCAGCCAAGATATCTGGGGTAAGAACACTGAAGCTTTCTTT
>.|.|TRBJ2-1|TRBV5-1
CASSLALGNNEQFF
TGCGCCAGCAGCTTGGCCTTGGGGAACAATGAGCAGTTCTTC
>.|.|TRBJ1-3|TRBV12-3/TRBV12-4
CASSPGDWKHHKF
TGTGCCAGCAGCCCCGGAGACTGGAAACACCATAAATTT
>.|.|TRBJ2-3|TRBV19
CASSIGTTTSTDTQYF
TGTGCCAGTAGTATAGGGACAACCACTAGCACAGATACGCAGTATTTT
>.|once|TRBJ1-6|TRBV6-5
CASSYSNRQNSPLHF
TGTGCCAGCAGTTACTCGAACAGGCAGAATTCACCCCTCCACTTT
>.|.|TRBJ2-7|TRBV5-5
CASSLVGTPLYEQYF
TGTGCCAGCAGCTTGGTTGGGACCCCGCTCTACGAGCAGTACTTC
>.|few|TRBJ1-2|TRBV7-2
CASSLYHTSNYGYTF
TGTGCCAGCAGCTTATATCACACTTCTAACTATGGCTACACCTTC
>TRBD1|.|TRBJ1-5|TRBV7-2
CASSRDRANQPQHF
TGTGCCAGCAGCCGGGACAGGGCTAATCAGCCCCAGCATTTT
>TRBD2|.|TRBJ2-1|TRBV4-3
CASSQDPAGGLNEQFF
TGCGCCAGCAGCCAAGATCCAGCGGGAGGGCTCAATGAGCAGTTCTTC